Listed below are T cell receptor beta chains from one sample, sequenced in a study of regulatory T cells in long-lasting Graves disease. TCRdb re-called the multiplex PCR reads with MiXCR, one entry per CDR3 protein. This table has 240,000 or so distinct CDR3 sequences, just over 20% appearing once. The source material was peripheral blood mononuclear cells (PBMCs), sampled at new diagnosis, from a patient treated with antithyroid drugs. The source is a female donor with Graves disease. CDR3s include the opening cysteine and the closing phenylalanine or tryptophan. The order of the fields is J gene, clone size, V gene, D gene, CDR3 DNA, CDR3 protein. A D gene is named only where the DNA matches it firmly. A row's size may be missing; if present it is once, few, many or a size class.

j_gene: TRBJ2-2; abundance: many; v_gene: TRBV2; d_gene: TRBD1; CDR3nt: TGTGCCAGCAGGGAGGACAGGGTTAACACCGGGGAGCTGTTTTTT; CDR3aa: CASREDRVNTGELFF
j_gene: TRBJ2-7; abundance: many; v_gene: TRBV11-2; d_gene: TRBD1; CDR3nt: TGTGCCAGCAGCCCCGGGACAGGTCGGAGCGAGCAGTACTTC; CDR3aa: CASSPGTGRSEQYF
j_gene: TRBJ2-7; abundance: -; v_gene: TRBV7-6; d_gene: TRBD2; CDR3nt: TGTGCCAGCAGCATGGGACTAGCGGGAGTCGGGGAGCAGTACTTC; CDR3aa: CASSMGLAGVGEQYF
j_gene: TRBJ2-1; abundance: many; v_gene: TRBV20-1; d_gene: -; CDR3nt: TGCAGTGCTAGGCAAGGTGGGTCCTACAATGAGCAGTTCTTC; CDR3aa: CSARQGGSYNEQFF
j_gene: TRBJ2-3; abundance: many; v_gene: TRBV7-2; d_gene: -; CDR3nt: TGTGCCAGCAGCCTAGTTGGGGCCGATACGCAGTATTTT; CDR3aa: CASSLVGADTQYF
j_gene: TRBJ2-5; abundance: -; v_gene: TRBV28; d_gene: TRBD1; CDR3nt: TGTGCCAGCAGTTTATTTTACAGGGGGGTTCAAGAGACCCAGTACTTC; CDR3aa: CASSLFYRGVQETQYF
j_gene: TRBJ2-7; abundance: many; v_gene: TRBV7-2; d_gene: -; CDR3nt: TGCGCCAGCAGCCAAGTGTCAGGGGCCTACGAGCAGTACTTC; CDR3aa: CASSQVSGAYEQYF
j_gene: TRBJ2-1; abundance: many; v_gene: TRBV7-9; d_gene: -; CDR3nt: TGTGCCAGCCGATCGGAGGGTTCCTACAATGAGCAGTTCTTC; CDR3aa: CASRSEGSYNEQFF
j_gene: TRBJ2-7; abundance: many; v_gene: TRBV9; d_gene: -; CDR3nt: TGTGCCAGCAGCGTAGCCGGAAGCGAGGGAGGAGGTGACGAGCAGTACTTC; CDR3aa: CASSVAGSEGGGDEQYF
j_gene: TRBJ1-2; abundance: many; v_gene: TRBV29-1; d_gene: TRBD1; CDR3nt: TGCAGCGTTGAGTTGACAGGGTTGGGAAACTATGGCTACACCTTC; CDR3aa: CSVELTGLGNYGYTF
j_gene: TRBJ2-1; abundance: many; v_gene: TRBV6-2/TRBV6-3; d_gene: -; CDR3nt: TGTGCCAGCAGTGAACGCGACTGGAACCAGGGCAATGAGCAGTTCTTC; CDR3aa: CASSERDWNQGNEQFF
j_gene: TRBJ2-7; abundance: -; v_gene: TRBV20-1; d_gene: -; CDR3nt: TGCAGTACGACTCCCCCCTATGGGGGCGGGAAGGGCGAGCAGTACTTC; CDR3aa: CSTTPPYGGGKGEQYF
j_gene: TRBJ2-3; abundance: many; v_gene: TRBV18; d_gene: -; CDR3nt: TGTGCCAGCCGAGAATACAGCACAGATACGCAGTATTTT; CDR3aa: CASREYSTDTQYF
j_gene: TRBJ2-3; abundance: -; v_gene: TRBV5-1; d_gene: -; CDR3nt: TGCGCCAGCAGCTTGTGGGGGTCAGATACGCAGTATTTT; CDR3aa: CASSLWGSDTQYF
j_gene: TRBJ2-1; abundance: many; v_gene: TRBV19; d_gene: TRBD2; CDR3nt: TGTGCCAGTAGTGGGGGACTAGCGGGCGTAAATGAGCAGTTCTTC; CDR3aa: CASSGGLAGVNEQFF
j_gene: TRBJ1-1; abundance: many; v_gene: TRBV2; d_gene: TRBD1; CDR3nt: TGTGCCAGTAGAGGACAGGCGATTGAAGCTTTCTTT; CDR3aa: CASRGQAIEAFF
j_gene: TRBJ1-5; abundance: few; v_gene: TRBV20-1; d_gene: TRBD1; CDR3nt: TGCAGTGCTATCCCTCGACAGGGGAATCAGCCCCAGCATTTT; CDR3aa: CSAIPRQGNQPQHF
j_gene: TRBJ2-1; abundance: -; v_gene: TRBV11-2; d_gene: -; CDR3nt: TGTGCCAGCACCGTCTCCGGGAGCTCCTACAATGAGCAGTTCTTC; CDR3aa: CASTVSGSSYNEQFF
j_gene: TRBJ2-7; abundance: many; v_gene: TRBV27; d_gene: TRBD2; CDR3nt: TGTGCCAGCAGCAATCTAGCGGGGGAGGCCTACGAGCAGTACTTC; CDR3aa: CASSNLAGEAYEQYF
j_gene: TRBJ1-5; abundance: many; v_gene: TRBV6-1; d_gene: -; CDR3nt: TGTGCCAGCAGGATCAACAGGTTTCAGCCCCAGCATTTT; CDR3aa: CASRINRFQPQHF
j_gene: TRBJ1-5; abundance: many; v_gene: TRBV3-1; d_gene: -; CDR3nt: TGTGCCAGCAGCCAAGATGTGGTCCAGCCCCAGCATTTT; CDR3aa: CASSQDVVQPQHF
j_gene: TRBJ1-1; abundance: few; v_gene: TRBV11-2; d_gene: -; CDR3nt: TGTGCCAGCAGCCTCGGACTCCTATCCGCTTTCTTT; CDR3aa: CASSLGLLSAFF
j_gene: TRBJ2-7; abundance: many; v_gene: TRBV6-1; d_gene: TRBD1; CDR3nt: TGTGCCAGCAGGAAACTTCCGGGACAGGGCTCCTACGAGCAGTACTTC; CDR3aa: CASRKLPGQGSYEQYF
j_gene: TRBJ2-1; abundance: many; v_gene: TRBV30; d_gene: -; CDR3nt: TGTGCCTGGAGTAGCGAGGCTGAGCAGTTCTTC; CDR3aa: CAWSSEAEQFF
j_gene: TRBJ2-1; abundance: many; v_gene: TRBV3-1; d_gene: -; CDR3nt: TGTGCCAGCAGCCAAGATCTAGCCTCCTACAATGAGCAGTTCTTC; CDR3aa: CASSQDLASYNEQFF
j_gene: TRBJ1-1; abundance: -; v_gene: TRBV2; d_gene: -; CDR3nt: TGTGCCAGCAGTAGTACAGAAGTCGAGACTGAAGCTTTCTTT; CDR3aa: CASSSTEVETEAFF
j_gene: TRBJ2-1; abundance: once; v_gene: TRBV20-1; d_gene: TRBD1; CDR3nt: TGCAGTGCTAGACCAAGGACAGGGGCGTACAATGAGCAGTTCTTC; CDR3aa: CSARPRTGAYNEQFF
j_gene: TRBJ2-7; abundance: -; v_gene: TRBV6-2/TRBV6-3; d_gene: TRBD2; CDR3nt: TGTGCCAGCAGTTCTAGCGGGAGGGTCTACAATGAGCAGTACTTC; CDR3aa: CASSSSGRVYNEQYF
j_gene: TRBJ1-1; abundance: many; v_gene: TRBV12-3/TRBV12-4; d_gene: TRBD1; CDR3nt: TGTGCCAGCAGGGACAGGGAGGGTGCCACTGAAGCTTTCTTT; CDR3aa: CASRDREGATEAFF
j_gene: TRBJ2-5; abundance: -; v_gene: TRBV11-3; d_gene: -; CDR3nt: TGTGCCACCTCATGGGAGAAGACCCAGTACTTC; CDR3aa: CATSWEKTQYF
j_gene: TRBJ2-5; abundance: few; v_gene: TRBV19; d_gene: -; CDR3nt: TGTGCCAGTAGTAAGGGACTTCAAGAGACCCAGTACTTC; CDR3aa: CASSKGLQETQYF
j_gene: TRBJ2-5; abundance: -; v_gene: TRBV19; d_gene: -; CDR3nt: TGTGCCGCAGGAGAGGTGGGGGAGACCCAGTACTTC; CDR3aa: CAAGEVGETQYF
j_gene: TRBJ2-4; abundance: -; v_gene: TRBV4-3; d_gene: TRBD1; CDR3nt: TGCGCCAGCAGCCAAGCGGGACAGGGATTGAGCATTCAGTACTTC; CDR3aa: CASSQAGQGLSIQYF
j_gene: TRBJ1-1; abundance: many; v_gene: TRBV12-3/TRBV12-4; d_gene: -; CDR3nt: TGTGCCAGCAGTTACCAGGGAAGTTTTGGAACTGAAGCTTTCTTT; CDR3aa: CASSYQGSFGTEAFF
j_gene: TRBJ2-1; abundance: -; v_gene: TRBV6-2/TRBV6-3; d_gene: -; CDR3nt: TGTGCCAGCAGTTATAAGTCGGCCTTCTCCTACAATGAGCAGTTCTTC; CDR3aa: CASSYKSAFSYNEQFF
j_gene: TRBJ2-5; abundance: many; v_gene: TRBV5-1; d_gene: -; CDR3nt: TGCGCCAGCAGCTTGGGTTTCAGGGACGAGACCCAGTACTTC; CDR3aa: CASSLGFRDETQYF
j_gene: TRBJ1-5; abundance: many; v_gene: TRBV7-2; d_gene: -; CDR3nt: TGTGCCAGCAGCTCGTTTAATGGGCAGCCCCAGCATTTT; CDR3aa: CASSSFNGQPQHF
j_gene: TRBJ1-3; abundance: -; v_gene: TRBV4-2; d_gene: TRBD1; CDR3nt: TGTGCCAGCAGCCACCAGACAGGGGACTTCTCTGGAAACACCATATATTTT; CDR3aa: CASSHQTGDFSGNTIYF
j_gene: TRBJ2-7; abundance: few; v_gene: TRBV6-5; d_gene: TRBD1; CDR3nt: TGTGCCAGCAGTTATTGGGACAGAACCTACGAGCAGTACTTC; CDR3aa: CASSYWDRTYEQYF
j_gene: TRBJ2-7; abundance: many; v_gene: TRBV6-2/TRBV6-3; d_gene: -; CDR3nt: TGTGCCAGCAGTCGACAGTCCTACGAGCAGTACTTC; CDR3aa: CASSRQSYEQYF
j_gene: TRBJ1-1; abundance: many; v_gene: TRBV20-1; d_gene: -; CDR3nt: TGCAGTGCCCGATTTAAGGGAGTTGAAGCTTTCTTT; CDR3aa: CSARFKGVEAFF
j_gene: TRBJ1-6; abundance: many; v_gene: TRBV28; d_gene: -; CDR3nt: TGTGCCAGCAGTTTTAGTAGAGGTTGGGAAGCACCCCTCCACTTT; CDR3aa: CASSFSRGWEAPLHF
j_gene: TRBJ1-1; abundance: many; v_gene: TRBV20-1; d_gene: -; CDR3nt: TGCAGTGCTAGAGAGGGCGGATCCGGCACTGAAGCTTTCTTT; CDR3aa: CSAREGGSGTEAFF
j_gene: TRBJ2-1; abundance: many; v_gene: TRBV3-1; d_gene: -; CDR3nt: TGTGCCAGCAGCCAACGAGCCGGGACCCAGTGGAATGAGCAGTTCTTC; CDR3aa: CASSQRAGTQWNEQFF
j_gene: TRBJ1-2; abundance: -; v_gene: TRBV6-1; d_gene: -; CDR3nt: TGTGCCAGCAGGCCGAACCAGGGAAACTATGGCTACACCTTC; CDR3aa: CASRPNQGNYGYTF
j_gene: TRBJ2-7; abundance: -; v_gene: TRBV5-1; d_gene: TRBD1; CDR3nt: TGCGCCAGCAGCTTGGATCCACAGGGGGTAAGGTTCGAGCAGTACTTC; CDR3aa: CASSLDPQGVRFEQYF
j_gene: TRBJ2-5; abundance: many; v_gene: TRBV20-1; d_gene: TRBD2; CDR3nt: TGCAGTGCTAGAGTGGGGGGGCAAGAGACCCAGTACTTC; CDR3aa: CSARVGGQETQYF
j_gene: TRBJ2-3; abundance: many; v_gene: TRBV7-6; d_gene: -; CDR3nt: TGTGCCAGCAGCCGAAGGGCAGCTAGCACAGATACGCAGTATTTT; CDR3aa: CASSRRAASTDTQYF
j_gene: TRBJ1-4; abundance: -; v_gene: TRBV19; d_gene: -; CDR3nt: TGTGCCAGTAGCCGGGATTTGTCTGAAAAACTGTTTTTT; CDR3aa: CASSRDLSEKLFF
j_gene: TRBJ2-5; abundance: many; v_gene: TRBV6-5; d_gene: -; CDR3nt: TGTGCCAGCAGCTACGACTTGGGGAGACAGTACTTC; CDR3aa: CASSYDLGRQYF
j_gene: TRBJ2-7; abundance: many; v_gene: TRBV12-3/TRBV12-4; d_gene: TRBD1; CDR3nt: TGTGCCAGCAGTCACCGCGGACAGGGTGCCAACGAGCAGTACTTC; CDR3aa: CASSHRGQGANEQYF
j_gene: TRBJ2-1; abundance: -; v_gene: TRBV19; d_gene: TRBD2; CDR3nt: TGTGCCAGTGCCGGGAGCCTAGCGGAGTCCTACAATGAGCAGTTCTTC; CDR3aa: CASAGSLAESYNEQFF
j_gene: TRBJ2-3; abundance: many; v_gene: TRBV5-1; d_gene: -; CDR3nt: TGTGCCAGCAGCCGAAGCACAGATACGCAGTATTTT; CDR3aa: CASSRSTDTQYF